This TCR beta chain originates from a study of T cells in localized non-small cell lung cancer. On this clone itself: Its specificity is not known.

Per the germline V gene, CDR1 is LGHNA and CDR2 is YSLEER. The CDR3 is made up of 15 amino acids. The V segment lost 0 bases and the J segment 7 bases; nucleotides outside the gene matches: 6. Assay used: immunoSEQ multiplex PCR; TCRdb lists only in-frame clones, some missing. The repertoire includes over 20,000 clones, about 85% of them detected once, and around 15% sits in the top ten. Study-level results: Researchers found a median approximately 53 of the top 100 tumor clones in adjacent lung. A higher density of T cells in blood coincided with extended overall survival. Sequencing, confined to only one tumor region, leaves heterogeneity possible. Adjacent uninvolved lung had the highest clonality, suggesting focused antigen responses.

This clonotype was obtained from a woman aged 40-75 years with stage II squamous cell lung carcinoma. The sequencing used PBMCs, collected before any cancer treatment. The V call is TRBV4-3, the J call TRBJ1-5, with TRBD1 matching over 7 bases. CDR3 nucleotides: TGCGCCAGCAGCCAAGATCCGACAGGGTTCCAGCCCCAGCATTTT. It translates to CASSQDPTGFQPQHF.